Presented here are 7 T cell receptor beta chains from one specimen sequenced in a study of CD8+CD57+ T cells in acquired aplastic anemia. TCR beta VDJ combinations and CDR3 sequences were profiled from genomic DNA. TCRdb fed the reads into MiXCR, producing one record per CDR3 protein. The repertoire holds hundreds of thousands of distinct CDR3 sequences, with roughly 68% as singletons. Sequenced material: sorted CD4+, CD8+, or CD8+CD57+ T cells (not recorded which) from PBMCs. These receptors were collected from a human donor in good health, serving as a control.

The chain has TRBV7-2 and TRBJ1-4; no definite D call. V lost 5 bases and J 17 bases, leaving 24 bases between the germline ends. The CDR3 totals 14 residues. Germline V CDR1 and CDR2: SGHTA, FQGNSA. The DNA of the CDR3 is TGTGCCAGCAGCCAAGTAGCAACAGATGAAAAGCTTTTTTTT. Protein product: CASSQVATDEKLFF.

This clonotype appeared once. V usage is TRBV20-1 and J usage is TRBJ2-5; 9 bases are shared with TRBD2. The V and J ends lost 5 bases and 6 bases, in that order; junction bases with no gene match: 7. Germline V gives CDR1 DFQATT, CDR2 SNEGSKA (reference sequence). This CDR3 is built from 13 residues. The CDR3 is CSADVAGAKTQYF. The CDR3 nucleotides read TGCAGTGCTGACGTAGCGGGGGCTAAGACCCAGTACTTC.

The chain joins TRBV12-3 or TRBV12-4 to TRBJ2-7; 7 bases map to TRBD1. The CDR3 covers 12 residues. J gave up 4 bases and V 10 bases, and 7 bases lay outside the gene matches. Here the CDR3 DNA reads TGTGCCATCAAGGAACAGGGGTACGAGCAGTACTTC. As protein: CAIKEQGYEQYF.

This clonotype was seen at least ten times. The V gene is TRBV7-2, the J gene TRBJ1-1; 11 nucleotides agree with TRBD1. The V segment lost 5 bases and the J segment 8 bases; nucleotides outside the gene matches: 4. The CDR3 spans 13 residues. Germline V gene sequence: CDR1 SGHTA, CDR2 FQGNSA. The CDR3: CASSPWTGGEAFF. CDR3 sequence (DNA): TGTGCCAGCAGCCCTTGGACAGGGGGCGAAGCTTTCTTT.

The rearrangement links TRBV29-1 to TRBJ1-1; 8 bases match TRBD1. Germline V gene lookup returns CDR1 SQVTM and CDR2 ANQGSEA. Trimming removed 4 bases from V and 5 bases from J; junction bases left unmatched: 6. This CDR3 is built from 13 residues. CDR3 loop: CSVVGRGQTEAFF. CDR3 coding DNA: TGCAGCGTTGTGGGCAGGGGGCAAACTGAAGCTTTCTTT.

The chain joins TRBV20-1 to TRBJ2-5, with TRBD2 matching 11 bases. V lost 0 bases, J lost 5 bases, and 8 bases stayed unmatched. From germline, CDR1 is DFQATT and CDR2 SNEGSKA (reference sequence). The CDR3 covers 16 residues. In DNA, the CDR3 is TGCAGTGCTAGAGATAATAGCGGGGGGGCGTTGGAGACCCAGTACTTC. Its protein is CSARDNSGGALETQYF.

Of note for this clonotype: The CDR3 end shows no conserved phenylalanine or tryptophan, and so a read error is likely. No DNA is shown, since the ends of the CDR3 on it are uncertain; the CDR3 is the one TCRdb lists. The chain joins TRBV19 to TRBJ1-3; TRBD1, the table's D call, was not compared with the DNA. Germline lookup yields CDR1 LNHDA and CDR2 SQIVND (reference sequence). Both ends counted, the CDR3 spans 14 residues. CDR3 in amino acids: CASRHRTSGNNIFV.